These T cell receptor beta chains were read from a single sample in a study of T cell responses to AZD1222 COVID-19 vaccine. Measured with immunoSEQ multiplex PCR; TCRdb has only the in-frame clones, and not every one. The sample lists roughly 100,000 clones, 85% to 95% seen once, with less than 5% in the top ten. The sequences come from peripheral blood, collected on day 0 of AZD1222 vaccination. The receptors were sampled from an adult in good health. CDR3s include the opening cysteine and the closing phenylalanine or tryptophan. A D gene is named only where the DNA matches it firmly. Clone sizes are given selectively: once, few, many, or a class where the clone is expanded.

j_call: TRBJ2-5; clone_size: .; v_call: TRBV14; d_call: TRBD1; cdr3_nt: TGTGCCAGCAGCCAAAACAGGGGGCAAGAGACCCAGTACTTC; cdr3_aa: CASSQNRGQETQYF
j_call: TRBJ2-2; clone_size: .; v_call: TRBV30; d_call: TRBD2; cdr3_nt: TGTGCCGGGAGACTAGCGGGAGCGGGGGAGCTGTTTTTT; cdr3_aa: CAGRLAGAGELFF
j_call: TRBJ1-5; clone_size: .; v_call: TRBV7-4; d_call: .; cdr3_nt: TGTGCCAGCAGCTTAATTCAGCCCCAGCATTTT; cdr3_aa: CASSLIQPQHF
j_call: TRBJ2-7; clone_size: .; v_call: TRBV5-1; d_call: TRBD1; cdr3_nt: TGCGCCAGCAGCTTGTCAGGACAGGGGTTCTACGAGCAGTACTTC; cdr3_aa: CASSLSGQGFYEQYF
j_call: TRBJ2-1; clone_size: .; v_call: TRBV11-3; d_call: .; cdr3_nt: TGTGCCAGCAGCGTAGGGCCTCTGGGCTCCTACAATGAGCAGTTCTTC; cdr3_aa: CASSVGPLGSYNEQFF
j_call: TRBJ1-5; clone_size: .; v_call: TRBV30; d_call: TRBD1; cdr3_nt: TGTGCCTGGAAACCCGGGGGACAGGGATATCAGCCCCAGCATTTT; cdr3_aa: CAWKPGGQGYQPQHF
j_call: TRBJ1-4; clone_size: once; v_call: TRBV15; d_call: TRBD1; cdr3_nt: TGTGCCACCAGCCGGGGACAGGGGGGTGAAAAACTGTTTTTT; cdr3_aa: CATSRGQGGEKLFF
j_call: TRBJ2-3; clone_size: .; v_call: TRBV28; d_call: TRBD2; cdr3_nt: TGTGCCAGCAGGACTAGCGGGAGCACAGATACGCAGTATTTT; cdr3_aa: CASRTSGSTDTQYF
j_call: TRBJ1-5; clone_size: once; v_call: TRBV29-1; d_call: .; cdr3_nt: TGCAGCGTTGCGCGGGGCATGGATCAGCCCCAGCATTTT; cdr3_aa: CSVARGMDQPQHF
j_call: TRBJ1-1; clone_size: .; v_call: TRBV20-1; d_call: .; cdr3_nt: TGCAGTGCTAGTGGGCCGGCTGAAGCTTTCTTT; cdr3_aa: CSASGPAEAFF
j_call: TRBJ1-1; clone_size: few; v_call: TRBV9; d_call: TRBD1; cdr3_nt: TGTGCCAGCAGCGCGGGACAGGGAGACACTGAAGCTTTCTTT; cdr3_aa: CASSAGQGDTEAFF
j_call: TRBJ1-2; clone_size: .; v_call: TRBV7-9; d_call: TRBD1; cdr3_nt: TGTGCCAGCAGCAATTCGGGACAGGGAAATGGCTACACCTTC; cdr3_aa: CASSNSGQGNGYTF
j_call: TRBJ2-7; clone_size: .; v_call: TRBV7-4; d_call: TRBD1; cdr3_nt: TGTGCCAGCAGTCCGAAGGGACAGGTGAGTCCCTACGAGCAGTACTTC; cdr3_aa: CASSPKGQVSPYEQYF
j_call: TRBJ1-2; clone_size: .; v_call: TRBV27; d_call: .; cdr3_nt: TGTGCCAGCAGTACAGGGCCCCTAGCCTATGGCTACACCTTC; cdr3_aa: CASSTGPLAYGYTF
j_call: TRBJ1-6; clone_size: .; v_call: TRBV28; d_call: TRBD1; cdr3_nt: TGTGCCAGCAGTTTATCGTTTTACCCTCCGGGACAGGGGAAGATCGTTTCACCCCTCCACTTT; cdr3_aa: CASSLSFYPPGQGKIVSPLHF
j_call: TRBJ2-1; clone_size: .; v_call: TRBV7-9; d_call: TRBD2; cdr3_nt: TGTGCCAGCAGCATGAGCGGGACTAGGTTTAATGAGCAGTTCTTC; cdr3_aa: CASSMSGTRFNEQFF
j_call: TRBJ1-1; clone_size: .; v_call: TRBV28; d_call: .; cdr3_nt: TGTGCCAGCAGTCAGGGGAACACTGAAGCTTTCTTT; cdr3_aa: CASSQGNTEAFF
j_call: TRBJ2-7; clone_size: .; v_call: TRBV6-6; d_call: .; cdr3_nt: TGTGCCAGCAGTTACTCGCAGACCGAGCAGTACTTC; cdr3_aa: CASSYSQTEQYF
j_call: TRBJ2-7; clone_size: once; v_call: TRBV7-2; d_call: TRBD2; cdr3_nt: TGTGCCAGCAGCTTAAATAGCGGGAGGTTCGAGCAGTACTTC; cdr3_aa: CASSLNSGRFEQYF
j_call: TRBJ1-5; clone_size: .; v_call: TRBV18; d_call: .; cdr3_nt: TGTGCCAGCTCACCAAATGGGAATAGCAATCAGCCCCAGCATTTT; cdr3_aa: CASSPNGNSNQPQHF
j_call: TRBJ1-2; clone_size: .; v_call: TRBV30; d_call: .; cdr3_nt: TGTGCCTGGAGCGGCGGAGGGCCGTTAGCTAACTATGGCTACACCTTC; cdr3_aa: CAWSGGGPLANYGYTF
j_call: TRBJ2-3; clone_size: once; v_call: TRBV18; d_call: TRBD2; cdr3_nt: TGTGCCAGCTCACGGACTAGCGGGAGGTCGGGCACAGATACGCAGTATTTT; cdr3_aa: CASSRTSGRSGTDTQYF
j_call: TRBJ2-2; clone_size: .; v_call: TRBV4-1; d_call: .; cdr3_nt: TGCGCCAGCAGCCAAGGGTGGGGAGGCACCGGGGAGCTGTTTTTT; cdr3_aa: CASSQGWGGTGELFF
j_call: TRBJ2-3; clone_size: .; v_call: TRBV12-3/TRBV12-4; d_call: .; cdr3_nt: TGTGCCAGCAGCCACTCAAAGGGTGGGCAGTATTTT; cdr3_aa: CASSHSKGGQYF
j_call: TRBJ2-1; clone_size: .; v_call: TRBV5-1; d_call: TRBD1; cdr3_nt: TGCGCCAGCAGCTCCAGGACAGGGTGGAGAGGCGAGCAGTTCTTC; cdr3_aa: CASSSRTGWRGEQFF
j_call: TRBJ1-2; clone_size: .; v_call: TRBV12-3/TRBV12-4; d_call: .; cdr3_nt: TGTGCCAGCAGTTTAAACGGAGACTATGGCTACACCTTC; cdr3_aa: CASSLNGDYGYTF
j_call: TRBJ2-2; clone_size: .; v_call: TRBV2; d_call: .; cdr3_nt: TGTGCCAGCACAAACTCACCCGGAGGGTCCGGGGAGCTGTTTTTT; cdr3_aa: CASTNSPGGSGELFF
j_call: TRBJ2-7; clone_size: .; v_call: TRBV6-5; d_call: TRBD2; cdr3_nt: TGTGCCAGCAATTGGAGCGGGAGGGAGAACTACGAGCAGTACTTC; cdr3_aa: CASNWSGRENYEQYF
j_call: TRBJ2-1; clone_size: .; v_call: TRBV28; d_call: TRBD2; cdr3_nt: TGTGCCAGCAGCCCTATTATCGGGACTAGCGGCCAGGGACGGGCCTACAATGAGCAGTTCTTC; cdr3_aa: CASSPIIGTSGQGRAYNEQFF
j_call: TRBJ2-7; clone_size: once; v_call: TRBV5-8; d_call: TRBD2; cdr3_nt: TGTGCCAGCAGCCCCCAAGAGGCGGGAGGGTACTACGAGCAGTACTTC; cdr3_aa: CASSPQEAGGYYEQYF
j_call: TRBJ1-3; clone_size: .; v_call: TRBV18; d_call: .; cdr3_nt: TGTGCCAGCTCACCACCGGAGGGGGTGACGGGGGACACCATATATTTT; cdr3_aa: CASSPPEGVTGDTIYF
j_call: TRBJ2-7; clone_size: .; v_call: TRBV4-1; d_call: .; cdr3_nt: TGCGCCAGCAGCCGACCTGACTCAAAACCTACGGACGAGCAGTACTTC; cdr3_aa: CASSRPDSKPTDEQYF
j_call: TRBJ1-4; clone_size: .; v_call: TRBV5-1; d_call: .; cdr3_nt: TGCGCCAGCAGCCCATCGAGGCCTTTGGGGGGTGAAAAACTGTTTTTT; cdr3_aa: CASSPSRPLGGEKLFF
j_call: TRBJ1-5; clone_size: once; v_call: TRBV6-1; d_call: .; cdr3_nt: TGTGCCAGCAGTGGGTCAGGGCCATATAGCAATCAGCCCCAGCATTTT; cdr3_aa: CASSGSGPYSNQPQHF
j_call: TRBJ2-7; clone_size: .; v_call: TRBV6-4; d_call: TRBD2; cdr3_nt: TGTGCCAGCAGTGACTCGCCTAGCGGGATCGACGAGCAGTACTTC; cdr3_aa: CASSDSPSGIDEQYF
j_call: TRBJ2-5; clone_size: .; v_call: TRBV4-1; d_call: TRBD2; cdr3_nt: TGCGCCAGCAGCCAAGGGGCTCAAGCGGGGTCAATGGAGACCCAGTACTTC; cdr3_aa: CASSQGAQAGSMETQYF
j_call: TRBJ1-5; clone_size: .; v_call: TRBV2; d_call: .; cdr3_nt: TGTGCCAGCACGAAGGGTAGTAATCAGCCCCAGCATTTT; cdr3_aa: CASTKGSNQPQHF
j_call: TRBJ2-7; clone_size: .; v_call: TRBV3-1/TRBV3-2; d_call: TRBD2; cdr3_nt: TGTGCCAGCAGGGGGAATAGCGGGAACAGGTACGAGCAGTACTTC; cdr3_aa: CASRGNSGNRYEQYF
j_call: TRBJ2-1; clone_size: .; v_call: TRBV5-1; d_call: .; cdr3_nt: TGCGCCAGCAGCTTGGCCGTTTTTGGGAAGGGTCCTGAGCAGTTCTTC; cdr3_aa: CASSLAVFGKGPEQFF
j_call: TRBJ2-2; clone_size: .; v_call: TRBV29-1; d_call: TRBD1; cdr3_nt: TGCAGCGTTGAAGCTTTACAGGGGGCCGGGGAGCTGTTTTTT; cdr3_aa: CSVEALQGAGELFF
j_call: TRBJ2-7; clone_size: .; v_call: TRBV15; d_call: TRBD1; cdr3_nt: TGTGCCACCAGCAGAGGAGGGGGACAGGGTGCCGAGCAGTACTTC; cdr3_aa: CATSRGGGQGAEQYF
j_call: TRBJ2-1; clone_size: .; v_call: TRBV7-9; d_call: TRBD2; cdr3_nt: TGTGCCAGCAGCGCACTAGCGGGTGGTAAGTTCGATGAGCAGTTCTTC; cdr3_aa: CASSALAGGKFDEQFF
j_call: TRBJ2-2; clone_size: once; v_call: TRBV28; d_call: .; cdr3_nt: TGTGCCAGCAGTTTTACCAGAGTGAACACCGGGGAGCTGTTTTTT; cdr3_aa: CASSFTRVNTGELFF
j_call: TRBJ1-1; clone_size: .; v_call: TRBV20-1; d_call: .; cdr3_nt: TGCAGTGCTAGTGTAGGGAACACTGAAGCTTTCTTT; cdr3_aa: CSASVGNTEAFF
j_call: TRBJ2-7; clone_size: .; v_call: TRBV5-8; d_call: .; cdr3_nt: TGTGCCAGCAATGACCCGGGGAGCTCCTACGAGCAGTACTTC; cdr3_aa: CASNDPGSSYEQYF
j_call: TRBJ1-1; clone_size: .; v_call: TRBV19; d_call: .; cdr3_nt: TGTGCCAGTAGTATAGCGTCGGGTCGTGGGAACACTGAAGCTTTCTTT; cdr3_aa: CASSIASGRGNTEAFF
j_call: TRBJ2-1; clone_size: .; v_call: TRBV7-8; d_call: TRBD2; cdr3_nt: TGTGCCAGCACCCTGCGCGGGGGGGGGTCCTACAATGAGCAGTTCTTC; cdr3_aa: CASTLRGGGSYNEQFF
j_call: TRBJ2-5; clone_size: few; v_call: TRBV11-2; d_call: .; cdr3_nt: TGTGCCAGCAGCTTAGTTGGTGGGGCGCCGGTAGAGACCCAGTACTTC; cdr3_aa: CASSLVGGAPVETQYF
j_call: TRBJ2-5; clone_size: .; v_call: TRBV7-2; d_call: .; cdr3_nt: TGTGCCAGCAGCTTCGGCAGGCAAGAGACCCAGTACTTC; cdr3_aa: CASSFGRQETQYF
j_call: TRBJ2-2; clone_size: .; v_call: TRBV28; d_call: .; cdr3_nt: TGTGCCAGCAGCCTAAACACCGGGGAGCTGTTTTTT; cdr3_aa: CASSLNTGELFF